The 20 T cell receptor beta chains given below trace back to one sample, sequenced in a study of PD-L1 blockade in urothelial cancer. The method was immunoSEQ multiplex PCR; TCRdb's version includes in-frame clones alone and lacks a portion of them. The sample has over 45,000 clones, roughly 84% seen once; the top ten hold under 3%. The sample was PBMCs, taken around atezolizumab (anti-PD-L1) treatment. The receptors originated from a man in his forties or fifties with urothelial cancer.

The chain uses TRBV4-2 and TRBJ2-7, with 8 nucleotides matching TRBD2. V trimming: 1 base; J trimming: 6 bases; junction bases outside the gene matches: 8. Germline V gene sequence: CDR1 LGHNA, CDR2 YNFKEQ. The CDR3 spans 15 residues. Here the CDR3 DNA reads TGTGCCAGCAGCCAAGCGAGCGGGAGTCCGCGCGAGCAGTACTTC. Translation: CASSQASGSPREQYF.

This clone came up a few times. The V call is TRBV7-9, the J call TRBJ1-5; D is unresolved. Germline loops: CDR1 SEHNR, CDR2 FQNEAQ (reference sequence). V gave up 1 base and J gave up 4 bases, with 5 bases separating them. The CDR3 runs 13 residues. The CDR3 DNA is TGTGCCAGCAGCTTAGAGACTAATCAGCCCCAGCATTTT. Translation: CASSLETNQPQHF.

The chain links TRBV5-1 to TRBJ2-1, with unresolved D. Germline assignment: CDR1 SGHRS and CDR2 YFSETQ. This CDR3 region has 15 residues. V was cut by 0 bases and J by 0 bases, with 7 bases left in between. The CDR3 loop is CASSLGSSSYNEQFF. CDR3 DNA: TGCGCCAGCAGCTTGGGGTCCAGCTCCTACAATGAGCAGTTCTTC.

This chain connects TRBV28 to TRBJ1-2; D gene uncertain. The germline CDR1 and CDR2 sequences are MDHEN and SYDVKM. Trimming removed 3 bases at V and 7 bases at J, with 12 bases between. The CDR3 consists of 13 residues. The CDR3, as DNA: TGTGCCAGCAGTTTCTTCGGGAACAGTGGCTACACCTTC. It encodes CASSFFGNSGYTF.

This rearrangement joins TRBV4-1 to TRBJ1-1, with D possibly TRBD1 on 5 matching bases. Trimming took 2 bases from V and 4 from J, leaving 14 bases between them. Per the germline V gene, CDR1 is MGHRA and CDR2 is YSYEKL. The CDR3 consists of 15 residues. The CDR3 bases are TGCGCCAGCAGCCAAAGGCAGGGCTTTGGCACTGAAGCTTTCTTT. It is translated as CASSQRQGFGTEAFF.

The chain recombines TRBV14 with TRBJ2-3, with 9 positions matching TRBD2. The ends lost 3 bases at V and 3 bases at J; junction bases unmatched: 7. Germline-derived CDR1 and CDR2 are SGHDN and FVKESK. The CDR3 is 16 amino acids. The CDR3 nucleotides read TGTGCCAGCAGCCAGACTAGCGGTTCTAGGACAGATACGCAGTATTTT. This encodes CASSQTSGSRTDTQYF.

The chain is built from TRBV6-1 and TRBJ1-2; weak D call: TRBD1 (5 bases). This CDR3 is built from 13 residues. V lost 4 bases and J lost 4, with 10 bases in between. Germline-derived CDR1 and CDR2 are MNHNS and SASEGT. The CDR3 protein is CASSVPDSYGYTF. CDR3 DNA sequence: TGTGCCAGCAGTGTACCTGACAGCTATGGCTACACCTTC.

J is TRBJ2-4 and V is TRBV4-1; 8 positions match TRBD1. The junction had 11 bases not matched to a gene; V was cut back by 4 bases and J by 6 bases. The CDR3 runs 16 residues. Germline CDR1 and CDR2: MGHRA and YSYEKL. In DNA, the CDR3 is TGCGCCAGCAGCCCAAACGCCATGACAGGGGCAAACATTCAGTACTTC. Its translation is CASSPNAMTGANIQYF.

This chain connects TRBV4-1 to TRBJ2-7, with a possible D match to TRBD1 (5 bases). Germline CDR1 is MGHRA and CDR2 is YSYEKL. The CDR3 contains 14 residues. V lost 1 base, J lost 2 bases, and 9 bases lay in between. The CDR3 loop reads CASSQVRVPYEQYF. The DNA for the CDR3 is TGCGCCAGCAGCCAAGTCAGGGTGCCCTACGAGCAGTACTTC.

This chain joins TRBV30 and TRBJ1-2; 8 nucleotides align to TRBD1. V lost 4 bases, J lost 4 bases, and 8 bases stayed unmatched. The CDR3 is 14 residues long. CDR1 is GTSNPN and CDR2 is SVGIG in the germline V gene (reference sequence). The CDR3 reads CAWIETGALYGYTF. The CDR3 DNA is TGTGCCTGGATCGAGACAGGGGCCCTCTATGGCTACACCTTC.

The V and J genes are TRBV6-6 and TRBJ1-5; 10 positions match TRBD1. V gave up 5 bases and J gave up 2 bases; unmatched junction bases: 0. The germline V gene encodes CDR1 MNHNY and CDR2 SVGAGI (reference sequence). The CDR3 totals 14 residues. CDR3 nucleotide sequence: TGTGCCAGCAGTGGGACAGGGGGCAATCAGCCCCAGCATTTT. It translates to CASSGTGGNQPQHF.

The chain joins TRBV5-6 to TRBJ1-2, with D perhaps matching TRBD1 (6 bases). The CDR3 sequence is 13 residues long. Germline CDR1 is SGHDT and CDR2 is YYEEEE. V lost 0 bases, J lost 8 bases, and 11 bases lay in between. The DNA of the CDR3 is TGTGCCAGCAGCTTGGGAGAGGGGGACGGCTACACCTTC. It codes for CASSLGEGDGYTF.

CDR3 loop: CASSTGTSKETQYF. The CDR3 nucleotides read TGTGCCAGCAGTACCGGGACTAGCAAGGAGACCCAGTACTTC. This rearrangement joins TRBV2 to TRBJ2-5; 9 bases line up with TRBD2. CDR1 SNHLY and CDR2 FYNNEI come from the germline V gene. The CDR3 extends over 14 amino acids. V lost 5 bases to trimming and J lost 5 bases; unmatched junction nucleotides: 6.

The chain joins TRBV25-1 to TRBJ2-2; 7 nucleotides match TRBD1. The CDR3 length is 16 residues. With 5 bases clipped from V and 0 bases from J, the junction kept 6 bases outside the gene matches. Per the germline V gene, CDR1 is MGHDK and CDR2 is SYGVNS. The CDR3 sequence is CASSRFGTANTGELFF. Written as DNA, the CDR3 is TGTGCCAGCAGTAGATTCGGGACAGCGAACACCGGGGAGCTGTTTTTT.

The count of this clone is one. V is TRBV10-3 and J is TRBJ2-7; D gene uncertain. CDR1 is ENHRY, CDR2 SYGVKD, per germline. This CDR3 is built from 14 residues. V lost 0 bases and J lost 3, with 9 bases in between. CDR3 residues: CAISESSGLYEQYF. For the CDR3, the DNA is TGTGCCATCAGTGAGTCGAGTGGTCTCTACGAGCAGTACTTC.

The chain joins TRBV5-1 to TRBJ2-5; 12 bases are a match to TRBD1. CDR1 and CDR2 (germline): SGHRS, YFSETQ. V dropped 4 bases and J dropped 4; count of bases not matched to a gene: 2. CDR3 length: 14 amino acids. The CDR3 region has the DNA TGCGCCAGCAGCCAGGGACAGGGGGCAGAGACCCAGTACTTC. This sequence encodes CASSQGQGAETQYF. The complete variable domain, with remaining parts taken from reference TRBV5-1 and TRBJ2-5, reads KAGVTQTPRYLIKTRGQQVTLSCSPISGHRSVSWYQQTPGQGLQFLFEYFSETQRNKGNFPGRFSGRQFSNSRSEMNVSTLELGDSALYLCASSQGQGAETQYFGPGTRLLVL.

In its sample, this clone was seen once. The chain employs TRBV5-5 and TRBJ2-2; the D gene is possibly TRBD1 (8 bases). Trimming cost V 4 bases and J 5 bases, with 18 bases left between them. The CDR3 consists of 16 residues. Per the germline V gene, CDR1 is SGHKS and CDR2 is YYEKEE (reference sequence). The CDR3 region is CASSEQQGGMTGELFF. The CDR3 DNA sequence: TGTGCCAGCAGCGAGCAACAGGGGGGGATGACCGGGGAGCTGTTTTTT.

The chain uses TRBV18 and TRBJ1-1, with D perhaps matching TRBD1 (6 bases). Germline loops: CDR1 KGHSH, CDR2 LQKENI. The CDR3 length is 18 residues. Trimming took off 2 bases at V and 1 base at J, with 20 bases between the two ends. The CDR3 sequence: CASSPWGPGAITNTEAFF. CDR3 DNA sequence: TGTGCCAGCTCACCATGGGGGCCAGGGGCCATAACGAACACTGAAGCTTTCTTT.

The rearrangement joins TRBV4-1 to TRBJ2-1, with 11 bases matching TRBD2. The length of the CDR3 is 17 residues. V was pared by 3 bases and J by 8 bases, with 12 bases of the junction left unmatched. Germline lookup yields CDR1 MGHRA and CDR2 YSYEKL. DNA of the CDR3: TGCGCCAGCAGCCAGAATAGCGGGAGGGCCGCCGCCGATGAGCAGTTCTTC. Translating it yields CASSQNSGRAAADEQFF.

The chain couples TRBV9 to TRBJ2-1; 7 bases match TRBD1. Germline CDR1 is SGDLS and CDR2 is YYNGEE. The CDR3 totals 16 residues. The junction had 9 bases not matched to a gene; V was cut back by 0 bases and J by 6 bases. In DNA form, the CDR3 reads TGTGCCAGCAGCGTAGTTTCCGGGACAGAGTTCAATGAGCAGTTCTTC. Its protein product is CASSVVSGTEFNEQFF.